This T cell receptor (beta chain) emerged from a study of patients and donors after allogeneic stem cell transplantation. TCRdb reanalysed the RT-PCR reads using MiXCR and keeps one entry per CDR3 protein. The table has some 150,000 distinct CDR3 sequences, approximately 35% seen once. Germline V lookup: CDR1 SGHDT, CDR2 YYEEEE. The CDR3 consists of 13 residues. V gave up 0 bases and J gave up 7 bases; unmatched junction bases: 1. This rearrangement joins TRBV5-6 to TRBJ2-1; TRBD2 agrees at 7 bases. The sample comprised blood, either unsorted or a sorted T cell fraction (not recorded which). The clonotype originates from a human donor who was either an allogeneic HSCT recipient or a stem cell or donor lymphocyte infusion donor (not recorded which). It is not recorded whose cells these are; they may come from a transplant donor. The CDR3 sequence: CASSLGTRNEQFF. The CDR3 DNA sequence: TGTGCCAGCAGCTTGGGGACTAGGAATGAGCAGTTCTTC.